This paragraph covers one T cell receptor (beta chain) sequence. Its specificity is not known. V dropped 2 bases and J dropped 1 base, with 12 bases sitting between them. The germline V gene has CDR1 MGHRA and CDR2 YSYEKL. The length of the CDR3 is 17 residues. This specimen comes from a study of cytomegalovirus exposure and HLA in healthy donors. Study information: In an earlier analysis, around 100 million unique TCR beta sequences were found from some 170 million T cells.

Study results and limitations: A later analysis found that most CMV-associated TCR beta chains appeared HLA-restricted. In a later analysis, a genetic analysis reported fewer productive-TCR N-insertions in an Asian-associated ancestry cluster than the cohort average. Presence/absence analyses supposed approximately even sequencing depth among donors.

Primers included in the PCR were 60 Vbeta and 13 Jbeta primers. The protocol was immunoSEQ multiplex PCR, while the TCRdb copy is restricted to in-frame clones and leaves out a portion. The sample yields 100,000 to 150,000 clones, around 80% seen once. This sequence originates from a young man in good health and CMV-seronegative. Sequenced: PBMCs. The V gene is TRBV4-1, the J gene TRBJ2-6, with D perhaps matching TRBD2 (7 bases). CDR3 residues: CASSQSGEGSGANVLTF. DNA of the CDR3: TGCGCCAGCAGCCAATCAGGGGAGGGATCTGGGGCCAACGTCCTGACTTTC.